The entry that follows covers one TCR beta chain sequence. Germline V gene sequence: CDR1 MNHEY, CDR2 SVGEGT. V was clipped by 1 base and J by 9 bases, with 13 bases between them. The CDR3 covers 14 residues. The entry originates in a study of blood T cell repertoires in COVID-19. Whole-study context: COVID-19 samples collected from the United States, Italy and Spain covered acute and convalescent phases. T cells, B-cell-depleted T cells, or PBMCs supplied cDNA or gDNA.

How the authors handled the data: Estimation of nucleated cell counts relied on the amplification of reference gene primers. Here immunoSEQ multiplex PCR was the method, and the copy in TCRdb shows in-frame clones only, minus some. V and J calls and clone size are given by that table; D and trimming were obtained from the DNA. This table has over 70,000 clones, over 65% appearing once. Sample: peripheral blood. V is TRBV6-2 or TRBV6-3 and J is TRBJ1-5; tentatively, D is TRBD1 (5 bases). The clonotype comes from a human donor in a cohort sampled during active COVID-19. The CDR3 spells CASSYLGEGGPQHF. In nucleotides, the CDR3 is TGTGCCAGCAGTTACTTAGGGGAGGGAGGGCCCCAGCATTTT.